This T cell receptor (beta chain) was sequenced for a study of T-cell reconstitution after alpha-beta-depleted transplantation in children. Study-level results: Diversity of TCRbeta at day 60 was high in some patients, arising from surviving recipient T cells and thymic progenitors. About two months after transplant, alpha-beta T cells reportedly came from several hundred expanded graft clones. After one year, T-cell counts and TCRbeta diversity mostly came from new T cells.

Unique molecular identifiers featured in how the TCRbeta library was prepared. One entry per CDR3 protein, called by TCRdb with MiXCR from the PCR reads. This table has fewer than 150,000 distinct CDR3 sequences, about 9.6% appearing once. Germline loops: CDR1 SGHKS, CDR2 YYEKEE (reference sequence). The CDR3 contains 15 residues. V was clipped by 4 bases and J by 8 bases; unmatched bases: 5. Comments on this clonotype: Its specificity is not known.

This sequence was found in a girl under two years old who had a stem cell transplant for combined immunodeficiency, so the T cells may come from the graft donor. Material: PBMCs, mostly from graft donor cells, obtained 180 days after TCRalphabeta/CD19-depleted stem cell transplant. This chain connects TRBV5-5 to TRBJ2-1; TRBD2 matches 14 bases. In nucleotides, the CDR3 is TGTGCCAGCAGCGCGGGGACTAGCGGGAGATATGAGCAGTTCTTC. Translating it yields CASSAGTSGRYEQFF.